This TCR beta chain was found in a study of T-cell reconstitution after alpha-beta-depleted transplantation in children. The germline CDR1 and CDR2 sequences are GTSNPN and SVGIG (reference sequence). Germline trimming cut 3 bases from V and 4 bases from J; bases unmatched to any gene: 8. The length of the CDR3 is 16 residues. TCRbeta library construction was performed incorporating unique molecular identifiers. TCRdb ran MiXCR on the PCR reads and lists one entry per CDR3 protein. The sample has 490,000 or so distinct CDR3 sequences, around an eighth seen once. This clonotype originated in a human donor who donated a stem cell graft to a child with combined immunodeficiency. Sequences were derived from PBMCs from the stem cell graft donor, sampled from the stem cell graft. This chain connects TRBV30 to TRBJ2-1; 11 bases agree with TRBD2. In DNA form, the CDR3 reads TGTGCCTGGAGCACCCTCCTAGCGGGAGGTTACAATGAGCAGTTCTTC. Protein: CAWSTLLAGGYNEQFF.